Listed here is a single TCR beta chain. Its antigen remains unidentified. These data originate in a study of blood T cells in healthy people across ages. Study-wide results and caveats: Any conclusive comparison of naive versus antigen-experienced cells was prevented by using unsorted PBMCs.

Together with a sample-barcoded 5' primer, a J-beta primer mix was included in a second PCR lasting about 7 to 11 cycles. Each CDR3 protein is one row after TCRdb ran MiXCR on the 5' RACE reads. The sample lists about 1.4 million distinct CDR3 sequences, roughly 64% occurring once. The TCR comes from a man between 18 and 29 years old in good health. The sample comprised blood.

The CDR3 spells CASSDIRGGRNTEAFF. CDR3 in DNA: TGTGCCAGCAGTGATATCCGGGGAGGGAGGAACACTGAAGCTTTCTTT. V gene TRBV25-1 combines with J gene TRBJ1-1; no clear D. The CDR3 runs to 16 residues. CDR1 and CDR2 (germline): MGHDK, SYGVNS. The ends were cut back, 3 bases at V and 1 base at J, with 15 bases in the middle. Full variable domain (remainder filled in from reference TRBV25-1 and TRBJ1-1): EADIYQTPRYLVIGTGKKITLECSQTMGHDKMYWYQQDPGMELHLIHYSYGVNSTEKGDLSSESTVSRIRTEHFPLTLESARPSHTSQYLCASSDIRGGRNTEAFFGQGTRLTVV.